This T cell receptor beta chain is from a study of vaccination and CD4 T cells after COVID-19. Study-level information: Overlapping SARS-CoV-2, HCoV-NL63, HCoV-OC43 and HCoV-229E spike peptides stimulated the cells.

This clonotype was observed a single time. The target antigen is unknown. Germline V gene sequence: CDR1 MDHEN, CDR2 SYDVKM. The CDR3 length is 14 residues. Trimming left V 7 bases short and J 1 base short, with 13 bases between. General study findings and limits: The rise in median SARS-CoV-2-reactive clonotypes, from around 19 to 38, was not significant.

The Oncomine TCR Beta short-read assay sequenced DNA from cultured CD4+ T cells. TCRdb re-called the PCR reads through MiXCR, storing one row per CDR3 protein. The sample yields about 6,800 distinct CDR3 sequences, around half seen once. Treatment of the sample: approximately nine-day PBMC culture with coronavirus spike peptide pools or control peptides (ViraFEST assay). The unexposed donor gave CD4+ T cells before the COVID-19 pandemic (2011-2018). ViraFEST enlarged antigen-specific T cell populations with peptide pools and afterwards sequenced TCRs. Each well held two million PBMCs in IL-2 (10 IU/ml) medium with about 9.6 ug/ml peptide pools.

The sample taken for sequencing was CD4+ T cells from blood, cultured in vitro. The source is a human donor in good health. The chain joins TRBV28 to TRBJ1-2, with D perhaps matching TRBD1 (5 bases). This chain's CDR3 is CASTTGGDNYGYTF. As DNA, the CDR3 is TGTGCCAGCACTACAGGAGGAGATAACTATGGCTACACCTTC.